These T cell receptor beta chains were read from a single sample in a study of blood T cell repertoires in COVID-19. The assay was immunoSEQ multiplex PCR, and TCRdb's table has in-frame clones only and misses some. The sample carries some 400,000 clones, about 80% recorded once. Source material: peripheral blood. Receptors originate from a human donor with acute or convalescent COVID-19. The donor label of this sample is uncertain. The CDR3 runs from the conserved cysteine through the conserved F or W. Each record gives: V gene, D gene, J gene, clone size, CDR3 length, CDR3 protein, CDR3 DNA. A D gene is named only where the DNA matches it firmly. Clone sizes are given selectively: once, few, many, or a class where the clone is expanded.

v_gene: TRBV7-2
d_gene: .
j_gene: TRBJ1-5
abundance: .
len: 15
CDR3aa: CASSLGPVGSQPQHF
CDR3nt: TGTGCCAGCAGCTTAGGTCCCGTTGGGAGTCAGCCCCAGCATTTT

v_gene: TRBV7-2
d_gene: TRBD1
j_gene: TRBJ2-7
abundance: .
len: 15
CDR3aa: CASSLGGTGSYEQYF
CDR3nt: TGTGCCAGCAGCTTAGGCGGGACAGGGTCCTACGAGCAGTACTTC

v_gene: TRBV7-2
d_gene: .
j_gene: TRBJ1-6
abundance: .
len: 14
CDR3aa: CASSLRQYNSPLHF
CDR3nt: TGTGCCAGCAGCTTAAGACAGTATAATTCACCCCTCCACTTT

v_gene: TRBV29-1
d_gene: TRBD1
j_gene: TRBJ1-1
abundance: .
len: 14
CDR3aa: CSVSTGRKNTEAFF
CDR3nt: TGCAGCGTCTCGACAGGGAGAAAGAACACTGAAGCTTTCTTT

v_gene: TRBV10-3
d_gene: .
j_gene: TRBJ1-6
abundance: .
len: 12
CDR3aa: CATAPSNSPLHF
CDR3nt: TGTGCCACCGCCCCTAGTAATTCACCCCTCCACTTT

v_gene: TRBV5-1
d_gene: .
j_gene: TRBJ1-1
abundance: few
len: 15
CDR3aa: CASSLVAGSNTEAFF
CDR3nt: TGCGCCAGCAGCTTGGTCGCGGGCTCGAACACTGAAGCTTTCTTT

v_gene: TRBV7-2
d_gene: .
j_gene: TRBJ2-1
abundance: .
len: 16
CDR3aa: CASSLVGSPSYNEQFF
CDR3nt: TGTGCCAGCAGCTTAGTGGGCAGTCCCTCCTACAATGAGCAGTTCTTC

v_gene: TRBV7-9
d_gene: TRBD1
j_gene: TRBJ1-2
abundance: .
len: 19
CDR3aa: CASSLSLRGQGASNYGYTF
CDR3nt: TGTGCCAGCAGCTTATCCCTCCGGGGACAGGGGGCTTCTAACTATGGCTACACCTTC

v_gene: TRBV6-5
d_gene: .
j_gene: TRBJ1-2
abundance: .
len: 13
CDR3aa: CASRRGGSNGYTF
CDR3nt: TGTGCCAGCAGGAGAGGGGGATCCAATGGCTACACCTTC

v_gene: TRBV2
d_gene: .
j_gene: TRBJ1-5
abundance: .
len: 14
CDR3aa: CASSTQGINQPQHF
CDR3nt: TGTGCCAGCAGTACCCAGGGGATCAATCAGCCCCAGCATTTT

v_gene: TRBV6-1
d_gene: .
j_gene: TRBJ2-5
abundance: .
len: 14
CDR3aa: CASSDQGYQETQYF
CDR3nt: TGTGCCAGCAGTGACCAGGGGTACCAAGAGACCCAGTACTTC

v_gene: TRBV11-2
d_gene: .
j_gene: TRBJ2-7
abundance: .
len: 15
CDR3aa: CASSYGPDSSYEQYF
CDR3nt: TGTGCCAGCAGCTACGGCCCAGACAGCTCCTACGAGCAGTACTTC

v_gene: TRBV11-2
d_gene: TRBD2
j_gene: TRBJ2-2
abundance: .
len: 16
CDR3aa: CASSSGTSGYTGELFF
CDR3nt: TGTGCCAGCAGCTCCGGGACTAGCGGCTACACCGGGGAGCTGTTTTTT

v_gene: TRBV6-6
d_gene: .
j_gene: TRBJ1-5
abundance: .
len: 15
CDR3aa: CASRETDSQNQPQHF
CDR3nt: TGTGCCAGCAGAGAAACAGATTCACAAAATCAGCCCCAGCATTTT

v_gene: TRBV5-5
d_gene: TRBD1
j_gene: TRBJ1-4
abundance: .
len: 15
CDR3aa: CASSSPDRSSEKLFF
CDR3nt: TGTGCCAGCAGTTCCCCGGACAGGTCCAGTGAAAAACTGTTTTTT

v_gene: TRBV12-3/TRBV12-4
d_gene: TRBD1
j_gene: TRBJ1-2
abundance: .
len: 13
CDR3aa: CASTPDRGMGYTF
CDR3nt: TGTGCCAGCACGCCCGACAGGGGAATGGGCTACACCTTC

v_gene: TRBV6-1
d_gene: .
j_gene: TRBJ1-5
abundance: .
len: 16
CDR3aa: CASSEQVRAGNQPQHF
CDR3nt: TGTGCCAGCAGTGAACAGGTGAGGGCGGGCAATCAGCCCCAGCATTTT

v_gene: TRBV30
d_gene: .
j_gene: TRBJ1-5
abundance: once
len: 13
CDR3aa: CAWSRGTNQPQHF
CDR3nt: TGTGCCTGGAGCCGCGGAACCAATCAGCCCCAGCATTTT

v_gene: TRBV7-9
d_gene: .
j_gene: TRBJ2-1
abundance: .
len: 12
CDR3aa: CASSLGAGFQFF
CDR3nt: TGTGCCAGCAGCTTAGGCGCCGGTTTCCAGTTCTTC

v_gene: TRBV7-9
d_gene: .
j_gene: TRBJ2-5
abundance: .
len: 15
CDR3aa: CASSLGRQYQETQYF
CDR3nt: TGTGCCAGCAGCTTAGGGCGACAGTACCAAGAGACCCAGTACTTC

v_gene: TRBV10-3
d_gene: TRBD1
j_gene: TRBJ1-1
abundance: .
len: 16
CDR3aa: CAISESGGGQSTEAFF
CDR3nt: TGTGCCATCAGTGAGTCAGGGGGCGGTCAGTCCACTGAAGCTTTCTTT

v_gene: TRBV12-3/TRBV12-4
d_gene: TRBD1
j_gene: TRBJ1-2
abundance: .
len: 13
CDR3aa: CASSLWAGGGYTF
CDR3nt: TGTGCCAGCAGTTTATGGGCAGGGGGTGGCTACACCTTC

v_gene: TRBV30
d_gene: .
j_gene: TRBJ1-4
abundance: once
len: 11
CDR3aa: CAWTNFEKLFF
CDR3nt: TGTGCCTGGACAAATTTCGAAAAACTGTTTTTT

v_gene: TRBV18
d_gene: .
j_gene: TRBJ2-2
abundance: .
len: 19
CDR3aa: CASSPLRKTPFNATGELFF
CDR3nt: TGTGCCAGCTCACCACTTCGAAAAACTCCCTTTAATGCCACCGGGGAGCTGTTTTTT

v_gene: TRBV18
d_gene: TRBD1
j_gene: TRBJ2-7
abundance: .
len: 14
CDR3aa: CASSHPGQGYEQYF
CDR3nt: TGTGCCAGCTCACACCCGGGACAGGGTTACGAGCAGTACTTC

v_gene: TRBV5-1
d_gene: TRBD1
j_gene: TRBJ1-2
abundance: .
len: 14
CDR3aa: CASTLSTGGYGYTF
CDR3nt: TGCGCCAGCACACTCTCGACAGGGGGATATGGCTACACCTTC

v_gene: TRBV28
d_gene: .
j_gene: TRBJ2-5
abundance: once
len: 14
CDR3aa: CASRTRTNQETQYF
CDR3nt: TGTGCCAGCAGAACCCGGACTAACCAAGAGACCCAGTACTTC

v_gene: TRBV6-5
d_gene: .
j_gene: TRBJ1-1
abundance: .
len: 14
CDR3aa: CASSPRLMNTEAFF
CDR3nt: TGTGCCAGCAGCCCCCGACTGATGAACACTGAAGCTTTCTTT

v_gene: TRBV6-5
d_gene: TRBD1
j_gene: TRBJ2-5
abundance: .
len: 14
CDR3aa: CASRLWDSKETQYF
CDR3nt: TGTGCCAGCAGACTATGGGACAGTAAAGAGACCCAGTACTTC

v_gene: TRBV11-3
d_gene: .
j_gene: TRBJ2-1
abundance: .
len: 12
CDR3aa: CASSLDRGEQFF
CDR3nt: TGTGCCAGCAGCTTAGATCGGGGTGAGCAGTTCTTC

v_gene: TRBV6-1
d_gene: TRBD2
j_gene: TRBJ2-5
abundance: .
len: 16
CDR3aa: CASSEGRGGAWETQYF
CDR3nt: TGTGCCAGCAGTGAGGGGCGGGGAGGGGCTTGGGAGACCCAGTACTTC

v_gene: TRBV29-1
d_gene: TRBD2
j_gene: TRBJ2-1
abundance: .
len: 13
CDR3aa: CSALTREGNEQFF
CDR3nt: TGCAGCGCGCTCACCCGGGAGGGCAATGAGCAGTTCTTC

v_gene: TRBV7-2
d_gene: TRBD2
j_gene: TRBJ2-1
abundance: .
len: 14
CDR3aa: CASSPGLAGYEQFF
CDR3nt: TGTGCCAGCAGCCCCGGACTAGCGGGCTATGAGCAGTTCTTC

v_gene: TRBV6-5
d_gene: TRBD1
j_gene: TRBJ2-4
abundance: .
len: 14
CDR3aa: CASSWDRGMNIQYF
CDR3nt: TGTGCCAGCAGTTGGGACAGGGGAATGAACATTCAGTACTTC

v_gene: TRBV13
d_gene: TRBD2
j_gene: TRBJ2-1
abundance: .
len: 17
CDR3aa: CASSAPKGLAGRAEQFF
CDR3nt: TGTGCCAGCAGCGCCCCGAAAGGACTAGCGGGACGGGCTGAGCAGTTCTTC

v_gene: TRBV7-6
d_gene: TRBD1
j_gene: TRBJ1-4
abundance: .
len: 17
CDR3aa: CASSQGARIATNEKLFF
CDR3nt: TGTGCCAGCAGCCAGGGGGCGCGGATCGCAACTAATGAAAAACTGTTTTTT

v_gene: TRBV14
d_gene: TRBD2
j_gene: TRBJ2-5
abundance: .
len: 18
CDR3aa: CASSQDRLAGGLGETQYF
CDR3nt: TGTGCCAGCAGCCAAGATCGTCTAGCGGGGGGTCTGGGAGAGACCCAGTACTTC

v_gene: TRBV27
d_gene: .
j_gene: TRBJ2-7
abundance: .
len: 15
CDR3aa: CASSLQGRVAYEQYF
CDR3nt: TGTGCCAGCAGTTTACAGGGCAGGGTGGCCTACGAGCAGTACTTC

v_gene: TRBV23-1
d_gene: .
j_gene: TRBJ1-2
abundance: .
len: 13
CDR3aa: CASSLPGNYGYTF
CDR3nt: TGCGCCAGCAGTCTCCCAGGGAACTATGGCTACACCTTC

v_gene: TRBV9
d_gene: TRBD2
j_gene: TRBJ2-3
abundance: .
len: 16
CDR3aa: CASSAPRGGREDTQYF
CDR3nt: TGTGCCAGCAGCGCCCCCCGGGGGGGGCGGGAAGATACGCAGTATTTT

v_gene: TRBV7-2
d_gene: .
j_gene: TRBJ2-3
abundance: few
len: 14
CDR3aa: CASTLTAATDTQYF
CDR3nt: TGTGCCAGCACCCTAACCGCTGCGACAGATACGCAGTATTTT

v_gene: TRBV6-5
d_gene: .
j_gene: TRBJ1-4
abundance: once
len: 14
CDR3aa: CASSLWSRVGKLFF
CDR3nt: TGTGCCAGCAGTTTGTGGTCACGGGTCGGAAAACTGTTTTTT

v_gene: TRBV28
d_gene: .
j_gene: TRBJ2-2
abundance: few
len: 12
CDR3aa: CASSLGGPGLFF
CDR3nt: TGTGCCAGCAGTTTAGGAGGGCCAGGGCTGTTTTTT

v_gene: TRBV7-9
d_gene: .
j_gene: TRBJ1-2
abundance: .
len: 14
CDR3aa: CASSLVPTDYGYTF
CDR3nt: TGTGCCAGCAGCTTAGTCCCAACAGACTATGGCTACACCTTC

v_gene: TRBV3-1/TRBV3-2
d_gene: TRBD1
j_gene: TRBJ2-7
abundance: .
len: 14
CDR3aa: CASRDRTGANEQYF
CDR3nt: TGTGCCAGCAGAGACAGGACAGGGGCCAACGAGCAGTACTTC

v_gene: TRBV3-1/TRBV3-2
d_gene: .
j_gene: TRBJ1-2
abundance: .
len: 14
CDR3aa: CASSQVRQAYGYTF
CDR3nt: TGTGCCAGCAGCCAAGTCCGACAGGCGTATGGCTACACCTTC

v_gene: TRBV18
d_gene: TRBD1
j_gene: TRBJ1-2
abundance: .
len: 13
CDR3aa: CASSPTGGDGYTF
CDR3nt: TGTGCCAGCTCACCGACAGGGGGTGATGGCTACACCTTC

v_gene: TRBV3-1/TRBV3-2
d_gene: .
j_gene: TRBJ2-1
abundance: .
len: 15
CDR3aa: CASSRVGGSYNEQFF
CDR3nt: TGTGCCAGCAGCCGCGTGGGGGGCTCCTACAATGAGCAGTTCTTC

v_gene: TRBV4-2
d_gene: TRBD2
j_gene: TRBJ2-7
abundance: once
len: 17
CDR3aa: CASSPIQVGGGKYEQYF
CDR3nt: TGTGCCAGCAGCCCCATCCAGGTGGGCGGGGGGAAGTACGAGCAGTACTTC

v_gene: TRBV30
d_gene: .
j_gene: TRBJ1-1
abundance: .
len: 15
CDR3aa: CAWSVDFGGGTEAFF
CDR3nt: TGTGCCTGGAGTGTTGATTTTGGGGGGGGCACTGAAGCTTTCTTT

v_gene: TRBV27
d_gene: .
j_gene: TRBJ1-1
abundance: .
len: 17
CDR3aa: CASSFGHRRLSNTEAFF
CDR3nt: TGTGCCAGCAGTTTCGGACACCGAAGGTTAAGTAACACTGAAGCTTTCTTT

v_gene: TRBV14
d_gene: TRBD1
j_gene: TRBJ2-2
abundance: .
len: 17
CDR3aa: CASSHGLGQATAGELFF
CDR3nt: TGTGCCAGCAGCCACGGTCTGGGACAGGCAACAGCCGGGGAGCTGTTTTTT